Included here is one T cell receptor beta chain sequence, with context. Its antigen is not identified. CDR3 length: 16 residues. Germline V gives CDR1 SGHRS, CDR2 YFSETQ. Trimming removed 4 bases from V and 3 bases from J, with 18 bases in between. Profiling relied on immunoSEQ multiplex PCR, and the TCRdb table lists in-frame clones only, not all of them. The sample yields some 90,000 clones, about 89% seen once. This entry belongs to a study of OX40 agonist ivuxolimab in advanced cancers. General study points: Expanded clones were, on average, more numerous among CD8+ T cells than CD4+.

V usage is TRBV5-1 and J usage is TRBJ2-3, with TRBD2 as a possible D gene (6 bases). The sample here was CD4+ or CD8+ T cells sorted from blood, taken in a trial of the OX40 agonist ivuxolimab. This sequence was found in an adult with an advanced solid tumor such as melanoma, head and neck, liver or kidney cancer. CDR3 loop: CASSPGVSPGTDTQYF. CDR3 coding DNA: TGCGCCAGCAGCCCGGGGGTCAGCCCCGGGACAGATACGCAGTATTTT.